The present T cell receptor beta chain was sequenced within a study of vaccination and CD4 T cells after COVID-19. Study in general: Diagnosis preceded the drawing of post-COVID samples by a median roughly 96 days (range 35 to 161).

The assay that was used to sequence DNA from cultured CD4+ T cells was the Oncomine TCR Beta short-read assay. TCRdb re-derived calls from the PCR reads in MiXCR, one entry per CDR3 protein. Found here are approximately 14,000 distinct CDR3 sequences, 53% of them singletons; the top ten hold around 9.1%. Remarks on this clonotype: Its antigen is as yet unknown.

Germline CDR1 is SNHLY and CDR2 is FYNNEI. The CDR3 covers 12 residues. The V gene end was trimmed by 8 bases and the J gene end by 7 bases; junction bases not matched to a gene: 7. Treatment specified: roughly 10-day PBMC culture with coronavirus spike peptide pools or control peptides (ViraFEST assay). Points from the study as a whole: The appearance of a median around 90% of reactive clones in convalescent patients occurred only post-vaccination. Early timepoints after natural infection were not analyzed in these convalescent patients.

The sequenced sample was CD4+ T cells from blood, cultured in vitro, obtained before SARS-CoV-2 vaccination. The chain is built from TRBV2 and TRBJ2-5; 7 bases align to TRBD2. The receptor's source is a human donor who had recovered from COVID-19. As DNA, the CDR3 is TGTGCCAGCCGGGACTCGGGGGGGACCCAGTACTTC. The encoded protein is CASRDSGGTQYF.